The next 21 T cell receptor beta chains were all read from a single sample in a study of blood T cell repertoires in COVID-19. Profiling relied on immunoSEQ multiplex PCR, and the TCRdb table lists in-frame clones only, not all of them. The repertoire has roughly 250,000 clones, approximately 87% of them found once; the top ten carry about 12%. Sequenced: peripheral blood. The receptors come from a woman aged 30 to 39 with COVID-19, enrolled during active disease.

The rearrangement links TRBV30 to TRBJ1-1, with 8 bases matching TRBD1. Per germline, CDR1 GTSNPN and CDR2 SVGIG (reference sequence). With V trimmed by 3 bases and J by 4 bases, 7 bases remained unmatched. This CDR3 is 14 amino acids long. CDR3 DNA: TGTGCCTGGAGCCTGGACAGGGAGGGCACTGAAGCTTTCTTT. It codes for CAWSLDREGTEAFF.

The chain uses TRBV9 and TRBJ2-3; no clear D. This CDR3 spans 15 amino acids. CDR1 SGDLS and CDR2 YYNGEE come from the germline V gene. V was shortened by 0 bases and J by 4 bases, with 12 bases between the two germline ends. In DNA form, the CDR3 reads TGTGCCAGCAGCGTAGGGCCCGCAGGCGCAGATACGCAGTATTTT. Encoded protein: CASSVGPAGADTQYF.

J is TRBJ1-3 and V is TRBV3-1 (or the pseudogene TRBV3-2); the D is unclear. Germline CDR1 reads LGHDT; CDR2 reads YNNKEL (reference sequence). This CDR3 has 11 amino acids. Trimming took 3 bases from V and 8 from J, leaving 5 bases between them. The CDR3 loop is CASSHSDTIYF. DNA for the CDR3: TGTGCCAGCAGCCATTCTGACACCATATATTTT.

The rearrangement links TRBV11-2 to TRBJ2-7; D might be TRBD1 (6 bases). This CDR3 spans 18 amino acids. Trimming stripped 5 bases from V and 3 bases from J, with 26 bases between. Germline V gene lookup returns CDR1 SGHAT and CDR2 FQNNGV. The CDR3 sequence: CASSQPIPRQAGYYEQYF. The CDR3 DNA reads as TGTGCCAGCAGCCAACCCATCCCCCGACAGGCTGGCTACTACGAGCAGTACTTC. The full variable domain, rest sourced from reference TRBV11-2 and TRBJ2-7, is EAGVAQSPRYKIIEKRQSVAFWCNPISGHATLYWYQQILGQGPKLLIQFQNNGVVDDSQLPKDRFSAERLKGVDSTLKIQPAKLEDSAVYLCASSQPIPRQAGYYEQYFGPGTRLTVT.

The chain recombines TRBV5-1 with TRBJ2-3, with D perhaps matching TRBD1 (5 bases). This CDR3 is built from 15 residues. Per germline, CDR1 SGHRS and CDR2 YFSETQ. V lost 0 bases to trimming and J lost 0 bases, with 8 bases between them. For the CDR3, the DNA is TGCGCCAGCAGCTTGGCCGGACACAGCACAGATACGCAGTATTTT. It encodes CASSLAGHSTDTQYF.

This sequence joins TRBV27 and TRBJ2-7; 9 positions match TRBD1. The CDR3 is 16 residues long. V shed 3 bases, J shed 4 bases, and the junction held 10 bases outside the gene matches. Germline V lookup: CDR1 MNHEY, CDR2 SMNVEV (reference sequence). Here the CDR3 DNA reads TGTGCCAGCAGTTTCTCCGCCGGGACAGGGAGATACGAGCAGTACTTC. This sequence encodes CASSFSAGTGRYEQYF.

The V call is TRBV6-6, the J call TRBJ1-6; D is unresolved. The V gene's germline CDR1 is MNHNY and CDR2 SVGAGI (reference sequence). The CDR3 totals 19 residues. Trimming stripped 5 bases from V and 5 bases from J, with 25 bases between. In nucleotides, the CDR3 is TGTGCCAGCAGTCGATCTAGGGCCGGAGGACTTTTAAATAATTCACCCCTCCACTTT. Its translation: CASSRSRAGGLLNNSPLHF.

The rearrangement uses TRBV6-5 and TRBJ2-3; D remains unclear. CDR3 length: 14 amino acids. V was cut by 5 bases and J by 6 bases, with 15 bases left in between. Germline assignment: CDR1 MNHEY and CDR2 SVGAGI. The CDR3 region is CASSPLPGTDTQYF. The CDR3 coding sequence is TGTGCCAGCAGTCCCCTCCCAGGAACTGATACGCAGTATTTT.

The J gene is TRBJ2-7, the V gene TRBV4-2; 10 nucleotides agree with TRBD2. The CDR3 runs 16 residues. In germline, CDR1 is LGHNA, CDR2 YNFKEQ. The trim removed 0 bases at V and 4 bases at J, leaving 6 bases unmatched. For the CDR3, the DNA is TGTGCCAGCAGCCAAGAGGCTAGCGGGGGCGGGTACGAGCAGTACTTC. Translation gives CASSQEASGGGYEQYF.

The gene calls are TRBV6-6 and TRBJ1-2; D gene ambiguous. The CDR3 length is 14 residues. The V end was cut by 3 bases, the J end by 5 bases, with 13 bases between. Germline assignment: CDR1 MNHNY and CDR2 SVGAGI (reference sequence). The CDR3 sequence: CASSYAEGEYGYTF. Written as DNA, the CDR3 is TGTGCCAGCAGTTATGCCGAGGGCGAGTATGGCTACACCTTC.

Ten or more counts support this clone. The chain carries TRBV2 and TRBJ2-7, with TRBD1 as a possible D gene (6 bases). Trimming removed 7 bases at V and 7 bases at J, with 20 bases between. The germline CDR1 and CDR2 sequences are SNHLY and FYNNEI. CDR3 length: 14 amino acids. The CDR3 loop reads CASTQQGSFTEQYF. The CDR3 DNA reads TGTGCCAGCACCCAACAGGGTTCGTTTACGGAGCAGTACTTC. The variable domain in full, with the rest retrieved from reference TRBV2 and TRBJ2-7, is EPEVTQTPSHQVTQMGQEVILRCVPISNHLYFYWYRQILGQKVEFLVSFYNNEISEKSEIFDDQFSVERPDGSNFTLKIRSTKLEDSAMYFCASTQQGSFTEQYFGPGTRLTVT.

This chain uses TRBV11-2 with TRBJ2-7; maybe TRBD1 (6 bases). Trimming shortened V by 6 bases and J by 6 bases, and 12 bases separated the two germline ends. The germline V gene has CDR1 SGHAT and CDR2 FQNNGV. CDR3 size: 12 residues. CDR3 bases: TGTGCCAGCAGTTACAGGGTGGGCGAGCAGTACTTC. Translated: CASSYRVGEQYF. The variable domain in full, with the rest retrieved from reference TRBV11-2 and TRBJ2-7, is EAGVAQSPRYKIIEKRQSVAFWCNPISGHATLYWYQQILGQGPKLLIQFQNNGVVDDSQLPKDRFSAERLKGVDSTLKIQPAKLEDSAVYLCASSYRVGEQYFGPGTRLTVT.

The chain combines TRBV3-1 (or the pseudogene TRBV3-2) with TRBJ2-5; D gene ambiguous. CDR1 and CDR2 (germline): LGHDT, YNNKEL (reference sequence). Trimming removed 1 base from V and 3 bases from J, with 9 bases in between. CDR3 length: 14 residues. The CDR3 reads CASSQGLVKETQYF. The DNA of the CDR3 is TGTGCCAGCAGCCAAGGACTGGTTAAAGAGACCCAGTACTTC.

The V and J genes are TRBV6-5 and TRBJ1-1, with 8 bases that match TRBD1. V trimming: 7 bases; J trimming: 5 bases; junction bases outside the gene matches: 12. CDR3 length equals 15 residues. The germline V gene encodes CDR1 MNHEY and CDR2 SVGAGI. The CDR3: CASTLAGQGYTEAFF. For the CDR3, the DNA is TGTGCCAGCACCCTAGCAGGACAGGGTTATACTGAAGCTTTCTTT.

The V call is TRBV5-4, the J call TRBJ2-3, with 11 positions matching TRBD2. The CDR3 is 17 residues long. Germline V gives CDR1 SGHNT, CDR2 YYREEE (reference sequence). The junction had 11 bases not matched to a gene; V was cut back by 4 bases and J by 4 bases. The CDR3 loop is CASSPYVSGGEADTQYF. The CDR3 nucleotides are TGTGCCAGCAGCCCATACGTTAGCGGGGGGGAGGCAGATACGCAGTATTTT. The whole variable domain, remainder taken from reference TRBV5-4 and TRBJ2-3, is ETGVTQSPTHLIKTRGQQVTLRCSSQSGHNTVSWYQQALGQGPQFIFQYYREEENGRGNFPPRFSGLQFPNYSSELNVNALELDDSALYLCASSPYVSGGEADTQYFGPGTRLTVL.

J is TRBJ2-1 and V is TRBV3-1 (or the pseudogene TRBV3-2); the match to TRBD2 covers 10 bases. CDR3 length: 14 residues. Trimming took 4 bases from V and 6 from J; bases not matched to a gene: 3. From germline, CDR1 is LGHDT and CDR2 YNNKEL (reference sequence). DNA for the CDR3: TGTGCCAGCAGCCGAGGGACTAGCGTCAATGAGCAGTTCTTC. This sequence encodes CASSRGTSVNEQFF.

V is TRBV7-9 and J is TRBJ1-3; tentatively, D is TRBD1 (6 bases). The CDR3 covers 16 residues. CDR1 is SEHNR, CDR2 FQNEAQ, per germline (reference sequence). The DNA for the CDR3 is TGTGCTACGAACAAAAGAGGGGGTCCCTCTGGAAACACCATATATTTT. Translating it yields CATNKRGGPSGNTIYF.

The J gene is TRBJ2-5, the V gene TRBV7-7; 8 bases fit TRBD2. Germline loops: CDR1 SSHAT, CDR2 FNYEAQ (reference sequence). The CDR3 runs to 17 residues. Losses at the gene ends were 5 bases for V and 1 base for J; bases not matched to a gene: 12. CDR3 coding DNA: TGTGCCAGCAGCCCTTCCGGGGGGGACGGGGGCCAAGAGACCCAGTACTTC. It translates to CASSPSGGDGGQETQYF.

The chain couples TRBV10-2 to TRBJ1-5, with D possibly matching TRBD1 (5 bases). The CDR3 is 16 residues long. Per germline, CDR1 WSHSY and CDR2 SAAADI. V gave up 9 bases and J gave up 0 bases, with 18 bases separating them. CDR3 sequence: CASCRGFRNSNQPQHF. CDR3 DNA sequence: TGCGCCAGTTGTCGGGGGTTCAGAAATAGCAATCAGCCCCAGCATTTT.

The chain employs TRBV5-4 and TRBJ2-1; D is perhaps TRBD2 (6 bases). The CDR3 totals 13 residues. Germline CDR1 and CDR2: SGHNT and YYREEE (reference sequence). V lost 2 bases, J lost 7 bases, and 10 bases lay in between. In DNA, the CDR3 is TGTGCCAGCAGCTTCCTGGGAGGAAATGAGCAGTTCTTC. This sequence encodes CASSFLGGNEQFF.

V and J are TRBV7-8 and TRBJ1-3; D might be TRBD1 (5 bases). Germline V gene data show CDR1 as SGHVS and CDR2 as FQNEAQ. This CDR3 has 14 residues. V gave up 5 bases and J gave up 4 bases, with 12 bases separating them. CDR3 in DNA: TGTGCCAGCAGCACACAGGCTTGGGGAAACACCATATATTTT. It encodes CASSTQAWGNTIYF.